This T cell receptor beta chain emerged from a study of blood T cells in healthy people across ages. Around 10 milliliters of peripheral blood were drawn from each donor. Alongside a J-beta primer mix, a sample-barcoded 5' primer served in a second PCR lasting 7 to 11 cycles. TCRdb redid the calling of the 5' RACE reads with MiXCR, one entry per CDR3 protein. This sample yields some 790,000 distinct CDR3 sequences, of which about 30% are seen a single time; roughly 17% belongs to the top ten. Study-level points and caveats: Versus aged donors, long-lived donors had higher diversity and more naive CD4+ cells. Across the age range, TCR beta diversity per million T cells fell in a roughly linear way.

V gave up 0 bases and J gave up 1 base; unmatched junction bases: 3. The CDR3 consists of 16 residues. Germline values: CDR1 MGHRA, CDR2 YSYEKL. This clonotype was recorded many times. The antigen remains undetermined. The sample comprised blood. The chain couples TRBV4-1 to TRBJ2-3, with 8 bases identical to TRBD2. The TCR comes from a woman aged 80 or over in good health. CDR3 protein: CASSQDPGGGTDTQYF. The DNA for the CDR3 is TGCGCCAGCAGCCAAGACCCCGGGGGGGGCACAGATACGCAGTATTTT.